The source of this T cell receptor (delta chain) is a study of Vδ1+ human thymocytes. Details on this clone: No antigen is known for it. Different DNA sequences within this sample yield the same CDR3.

Between about 97% and 99.6% of sorted thymocytes were Vdelta1+. RNA was extracted from the cells and then reverse transcribed. The CDR3 regions were amplified by multiplex PCR from V-gene primers to a constant-region primer. TCRdb used CATT to re-call clones from the multiplex PCR reads. The repertoire holds over 65,000 delta-chain clones, with 30% to 40% as singletons. Between the trimmed V and J ends, which lost 2 bases and 1 base, there was a span of 26 bases. The CDR3 totals 20 residues. The germline V gene has CDR1 TSWWSYY and CDR2 QGS. Overall study findings and caveats: Despite high sort purity, roughly a fifth of thymic T cell receptor delta sequences were Vdelta2. In the thymus, TRG and TRD repertoires looked highly polyclonal with Gaussian CDR3 lengths. Bulk repertoire data may be misinterpreted because of unexpected Vdelta2 sequences.

Sequences were obtained from Vdelta1+ gamma-delta thymocytes from the thymus. Described subset: FACS-sorted CD3+ TCRalphabeta- TCRVdelta1+ TCRVdelta2- thymocytes. The source of this sequence is a boy under two years old who had congenital heart surgery. The V call is TRDV1, the J call TRDJ1; D gene unclear. Here the CDR3 DNA reads TGTGCTCTTGGGGAAAGCTACCCTCAGTGGACCCATACCACCACCGATAAACTCATCTTT. It codes for CALGESYPQWTHTTTDKLIF.